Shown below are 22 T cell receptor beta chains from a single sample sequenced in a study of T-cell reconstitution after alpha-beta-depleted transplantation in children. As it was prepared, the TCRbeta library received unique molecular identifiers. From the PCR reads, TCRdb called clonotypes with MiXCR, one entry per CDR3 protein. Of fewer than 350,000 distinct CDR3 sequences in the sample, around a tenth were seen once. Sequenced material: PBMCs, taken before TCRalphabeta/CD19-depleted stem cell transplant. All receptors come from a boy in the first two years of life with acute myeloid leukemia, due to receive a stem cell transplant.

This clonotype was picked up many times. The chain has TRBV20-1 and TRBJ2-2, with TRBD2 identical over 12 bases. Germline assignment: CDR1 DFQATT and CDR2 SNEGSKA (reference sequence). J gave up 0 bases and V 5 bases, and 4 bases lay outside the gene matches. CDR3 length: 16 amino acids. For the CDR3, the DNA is TGCAGTGCTTCCCGGACTAGCGGGACGAACACCGGGGAGCTGTTTTTT. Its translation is CSASRTSGTNTGELFF.

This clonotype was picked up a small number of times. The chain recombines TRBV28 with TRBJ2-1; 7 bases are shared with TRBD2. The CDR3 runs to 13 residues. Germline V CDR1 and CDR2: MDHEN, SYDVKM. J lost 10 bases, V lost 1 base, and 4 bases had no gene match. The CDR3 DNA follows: TGTGCCAGCAGTTTATCCCCGGGACTAGAGCAGTTCTTC. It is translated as CASSLSPGLEQFF.

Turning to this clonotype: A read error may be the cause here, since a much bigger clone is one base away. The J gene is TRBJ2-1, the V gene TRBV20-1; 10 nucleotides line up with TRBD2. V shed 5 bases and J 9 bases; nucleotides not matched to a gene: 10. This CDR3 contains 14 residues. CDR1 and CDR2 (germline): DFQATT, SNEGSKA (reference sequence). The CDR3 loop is CSADSSGSAREQFF. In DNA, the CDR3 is TGCAGTGCTGACTCTAGCGGGAGTGCGCGTGAGCAGTTCTTC.

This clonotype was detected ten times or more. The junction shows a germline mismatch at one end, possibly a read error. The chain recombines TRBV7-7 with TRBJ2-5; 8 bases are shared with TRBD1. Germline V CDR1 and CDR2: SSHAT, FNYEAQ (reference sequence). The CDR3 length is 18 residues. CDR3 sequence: CASSLAAGTGSMMQTQYF. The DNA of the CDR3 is TGTGCTAGCAGCTTAGCAGCCGGGACAGGTTCAATGATGCAGACCCAGTACTTC.

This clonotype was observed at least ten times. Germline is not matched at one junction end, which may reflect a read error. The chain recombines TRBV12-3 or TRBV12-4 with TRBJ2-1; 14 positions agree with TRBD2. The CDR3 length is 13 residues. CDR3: CASNWGLAGAMLF. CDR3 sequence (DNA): TGTGCCAGCAACTGGGGACTAGCGGGAGCGATGCTCTTC.

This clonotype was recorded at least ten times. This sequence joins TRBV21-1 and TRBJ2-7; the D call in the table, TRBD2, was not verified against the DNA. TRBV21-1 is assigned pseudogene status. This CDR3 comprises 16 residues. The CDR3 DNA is TGTGCCAGCAGCAAAGTACTAGCGGGAGAAGGAGGCGAGCAGTACTTC. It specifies CASSKVLAGEGGEQYF.

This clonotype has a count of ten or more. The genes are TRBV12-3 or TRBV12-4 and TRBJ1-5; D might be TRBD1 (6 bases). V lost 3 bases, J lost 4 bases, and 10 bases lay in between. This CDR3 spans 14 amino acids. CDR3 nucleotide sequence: TGTGCCAGCAGTTTTGGGCAGGGGAATCAGCCCCAGCATTTT. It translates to CASSFGQGNQPQHF.

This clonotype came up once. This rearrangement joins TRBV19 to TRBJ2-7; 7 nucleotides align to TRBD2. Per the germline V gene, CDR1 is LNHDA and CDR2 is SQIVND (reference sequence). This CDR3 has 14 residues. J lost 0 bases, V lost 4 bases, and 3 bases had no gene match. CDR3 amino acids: CASSTSGCSYEQYF. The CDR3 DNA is TGTGCCAGTAGTACTAGCGGCTGCTCCTACGAGCAGTACTTC.

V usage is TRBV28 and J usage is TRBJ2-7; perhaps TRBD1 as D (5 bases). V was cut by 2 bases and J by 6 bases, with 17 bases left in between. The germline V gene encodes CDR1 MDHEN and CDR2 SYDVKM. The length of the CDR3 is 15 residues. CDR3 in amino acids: CASSLACRDPIEQYF. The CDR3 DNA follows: TGTGCCAGCAGTTTAGCGTGCAGGGATCCAATCGAGCAGTACTTC. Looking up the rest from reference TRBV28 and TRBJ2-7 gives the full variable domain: DVKVTQSSRYLVKRTGEKVFLECVQDMDHENMFWYRQDPGLGLRLIYFSYDVKMKEKGDIPEGYSVSREKKERFSLILESASTNQTSMYLCASSLACRDPIEQYFGPGTRLTVT.

In DNA, the CDR3 is TGTGCCAGCGCCACCGGAGGGACAGGAAATTCACCCCTCCACTTT. Translating it yields CASATGGTGNSPLHF. The chain couples TRBV27 to TRBJ1-6, with 8 bases that match TRBD1. V shed 8 bases, J shed 7 bases, and the junction held 10 bases outside the gene matches. The germline V gene has CDR1 MNHEY and CDR2 SMNVEV (reference sequence). The CDR3 contains 15 residues.

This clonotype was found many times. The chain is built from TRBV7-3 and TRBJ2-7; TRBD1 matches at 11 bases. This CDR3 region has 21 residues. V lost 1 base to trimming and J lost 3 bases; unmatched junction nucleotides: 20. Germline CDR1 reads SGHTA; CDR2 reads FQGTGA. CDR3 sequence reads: CASSLRALGFPGTGGSYEQYF. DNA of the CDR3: TGTGCCAGCAGCTTAAGGGCTTTGGGCTTTCCCGGGACAGGGGGGAGCTACGAGCAGTACTTC.

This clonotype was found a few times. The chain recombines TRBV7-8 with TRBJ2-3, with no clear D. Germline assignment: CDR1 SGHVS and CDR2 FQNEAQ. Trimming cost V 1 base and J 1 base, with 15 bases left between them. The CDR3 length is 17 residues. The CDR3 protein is CASSLVPPWARTDTQYF. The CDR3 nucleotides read TGTGCCAGCAGCTTAGTCCCCCCGTGGGCACGCACAGATACGCAGTATTTT.

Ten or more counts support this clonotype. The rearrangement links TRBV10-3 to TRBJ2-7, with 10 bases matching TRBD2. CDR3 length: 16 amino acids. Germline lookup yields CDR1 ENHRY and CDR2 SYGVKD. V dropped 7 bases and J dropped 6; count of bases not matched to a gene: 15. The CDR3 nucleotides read TGTGCCATCACACCGGGATTGGCTAGCGGGAGATCCGAGCAGTACTTC. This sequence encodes CAITPGLASGRSEQYF.

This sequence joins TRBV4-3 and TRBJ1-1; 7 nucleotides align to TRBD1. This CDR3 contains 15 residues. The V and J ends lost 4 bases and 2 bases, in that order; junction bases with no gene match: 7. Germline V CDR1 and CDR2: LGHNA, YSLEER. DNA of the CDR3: TGCGCCAGCAGCCCGCGAGGACAGGTTAACACTGAAGCTTTCTTT. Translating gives CASSPRGQVNTEAFF.

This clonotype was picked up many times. The CDR3, as DNA: TGTGCCAGCAGTGAATATGGGACAGTGAACACCGGGGAGCTGTTTTTT. Amino acid sequence: CASSEYGTVNTGELFF. V is TRBV25-1 and J is TRBJ2-2, with 7 nucleotides matching TRBD1. The ends lost 0 bases at V and 1 base at J; junction bases unmatched: 2. There are 16 residues in the CDR3. Germline CDR1 reads MGHDK; CDR2 reads SYGVNS.

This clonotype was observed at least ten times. The CDR3 coding sequence is TGTGCCAGCAGCCAGCGACTAGCGGGGGGGCTAAATGAGCAGTTCTTC. Translating it yields CASSQRLAGGLNEQFF. The chain links TRBV7-2 to TRBJ2-1; 14 bases map to TRBD2. Trimming took 5 bases from V and 7 from J; bases not matched to a gene: 7. This CDR3 spans 16 amino acids. Germline V gene lookup returns CDR1 SGHTA and CDR2 FQGNSA.

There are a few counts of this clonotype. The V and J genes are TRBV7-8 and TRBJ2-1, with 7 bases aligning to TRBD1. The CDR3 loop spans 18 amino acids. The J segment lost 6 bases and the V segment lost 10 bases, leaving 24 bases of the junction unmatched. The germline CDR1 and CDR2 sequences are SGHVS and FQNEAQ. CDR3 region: CAISPKRSRDSHRNEQFF. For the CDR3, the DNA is TGTGCCATCTCCCCAAAGCGCTCGAGGGACAGTCATCGCAATGAGCAGTTCTTC.

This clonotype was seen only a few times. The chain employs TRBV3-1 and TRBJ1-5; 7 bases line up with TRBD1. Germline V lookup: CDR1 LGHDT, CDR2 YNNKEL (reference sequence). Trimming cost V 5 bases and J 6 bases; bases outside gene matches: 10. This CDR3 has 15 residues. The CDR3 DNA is TGTGCCAGCAGCGAAGGGAACAGGGGACTTCAGCCCCAGCATTTT. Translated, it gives CASSEGNRGLQPQHF. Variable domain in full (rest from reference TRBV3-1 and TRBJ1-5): DTAVSQTPKYLVTQMGNDKSIKCEQNLGHDTMYWYKQDSKKFLKIMFSYNNKELIINETVPNRFSPKSPDKAHLNLHINSLELGDSAVYFCASSEGNRGLQPQHFGDGTRLSIL.

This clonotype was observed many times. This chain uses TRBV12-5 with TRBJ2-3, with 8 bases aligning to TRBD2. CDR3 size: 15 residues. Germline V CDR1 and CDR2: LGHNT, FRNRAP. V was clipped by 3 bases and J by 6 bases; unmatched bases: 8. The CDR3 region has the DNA TGTGCTAGTGGTTTTGTTCCGGGACTAGTGGATACGCAGTATTTT. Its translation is CASGFVPGLVDTQYF.

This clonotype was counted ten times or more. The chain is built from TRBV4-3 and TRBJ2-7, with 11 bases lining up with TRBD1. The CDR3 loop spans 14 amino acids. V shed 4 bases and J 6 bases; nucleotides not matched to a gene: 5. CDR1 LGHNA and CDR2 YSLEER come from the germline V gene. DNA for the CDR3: TGCGCCAGCAGCCTTTCCGGGACAGGGGGCGAGCAGTACTTC. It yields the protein CASSLSGTGGEQYF.

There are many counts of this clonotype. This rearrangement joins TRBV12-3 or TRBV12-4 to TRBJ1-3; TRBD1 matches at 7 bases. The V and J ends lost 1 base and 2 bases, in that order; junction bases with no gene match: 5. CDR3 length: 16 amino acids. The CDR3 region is CASSLEEGATGNTIYF. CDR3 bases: TGTGCCAGCAGTTTAGAAGAGGGGGCTACTGGAAACACCATATATTTT.

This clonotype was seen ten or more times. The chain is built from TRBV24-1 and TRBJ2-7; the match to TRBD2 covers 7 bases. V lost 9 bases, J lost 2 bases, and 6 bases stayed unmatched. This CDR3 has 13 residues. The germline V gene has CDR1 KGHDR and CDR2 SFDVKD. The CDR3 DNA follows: TGTGCCACCGAGGGAGGGGAAACCTACGAGCAGTACTTC. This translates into CATEGGETYEQYF.